Following are 22 T cell receptor beta chains from one sample sequenced in a study of blood T cell repertoires in COVID-19. Data came from immunoSEQ multiplex PCR; TCRdb stores just in-frame clones and leaves some out. The sample has roughly 100,000 clones, about 79% seen once. The material sequenced was peripheral blood. These receptors originate from a woman older than 75 with active or convalescent COVID-19.

This clone occurred a few times. CDR3 in amino acids: CAISETGQGNEKLFF. The CDR3 DNA reads as TGTGCCATCAGTGAGACGGGACAGGGGAATGAAAAACTGTTTTTT. The chain joins TRBV10-3 to TRBJ1-4; 10 positions match TRBD1. The CDR3 is 15 residues long. The junction had 2 bases not matched to a gene; V was cut back by 2 bases and J by 5 bases. Germline V gene sequence: CDR1 ENHRY, CDR2 SYGVKD.

The V call is TRBV5-1, the J call TRBJ1-2; D might be TRBD1 (5 bases). Germline CDR1 is SGHRS and CDR2 is YFSETQ. V gave up 4 bases and J gave up 7 bases, with 8 bases separating them. This CDR3 has 11 amino acids. The chain's CDR3 is CASSPGFGYTF. Written as DNA, the CDR3 is TGCGCCAGCAGCCCAGGGTTTGGCTACACCTTC.

The chain links TRBV5-6 to TRBJ1-3; 8 bases agree with TRBD1. V gave up 4 bases and J gave up 0 bases; unmatched junction bases: 6. This CDR3 region has 16 residues. The germline gives CDR1 SGHDT, CDR2 YYEEEE. In DNA form, the CDR3 reads TGTGCCAGCAGCCCTACAGGGGGAGCCTCTGGAAACACCATATATTTT. Its translation: CASSPTGGASGNTIYF. The full variable domain, its missing parts supplied by reference TRBV5-6 and TRBJ1-3, is DAGVTQSPTHLIKTRGQQVTLRCSPKSGHDTVSWYQQALGQGPQFIFQYYEEEERQRGNFPDRFSGHQFPNYSSELNVNALLLGDSALYLCASSPTGGASGNTIYFGEGSWLTVV.

V is TRBV28 and J is TRBJ1-5; TRBD1 matches 11 bases. Germline trimming cut 6 bases from V and 6 bases from J; bases unmatched to any gene: 4. From germline, CDR1 is MDHEN and CDR2 SYDVKM. This CDR3 is 14 amino acids long. The CDR3 DNA reads as TGTGCCAGCAGAAGGGACAGGGGGGTTCAGCCCCAGCATTTT. Its protein product is CASRRDRGVQPQHF.

The gene calls are TRBV6-5 and TRBJ2-7; the D gene is possibly TRBD1 (5 bases). Germline V gene sequence: CDR1 MNHEY, CDR2 SVGAGI. The CDR3 is 13 residues long. Trimming pared 6 bases from V and 6 bases from J, leaving 15 bases between. The CDR3 spells CASRDRGRREQYF. The CDR3 DNA reads TGTGCCAGCAGGGATAGGGGTAGGCGCGAGCAGTACTTC.

J is TRBJ2-7 and V is TRBV5-6, with a weak D call TRBD2 (7 bases). The CDR3 is made up of 16 amino acids. Germline values: CDR1 SGHDT, CDR2 YYEEEE. Trimming stripped 1 base from V and 0 bases from J, with 14 bases between. CDR3 in DNA: TGTGCCAGCAGCTTGTTAGGGGGGGCCCACTCCTACGAGCAGTACTTC. It translates to CASSLLGGAHSYEQYF.

This clone has only one observation. The rearrangement joins TRBV29-1 to TRBJ2-7; 11 nucleotides align to TRBD1. The CDR3 consists of 14 residues. V dropped 6 bases and J dropped 1; count of bases not matched to a gene: 5. Germline V gene data show CDR1 as SQVTM and CDR2 as ANQGSEA. CDR3 coding DNA: TGCAGCGTACCGGGACAGGGGGTTTCCTACGAGCAGTACTTC. Encoded protein: CSVPGQGVSYEQYF.

V and J are TRBV7-8 and TRBJ1-5; D ambiguous. The V end lost 3 bases, the J end lost 3 bases, and 9 bases lay between the germline ends. CDR3 length: 14 amino acids. Looked up from germline, CDR1 is SGHVS and CDR2 is FQNEAQ. This CDR3 reads CASSLLQFNQPQHF. The CDR3 nucleotides read TGTGCCAGCAGCTTGCTCCAGTTCAATCAGCCCCAGCATTTT. Filled out from reference TRBV7-8 and TRBJ1-5, the complete variable domain reads GAGVSQSPRYKVAKRGQDVALRCDPISGHVSLFWYQQALGQGPEFLTYFQNEAQLDKSGLPSDRFFAERPEGSVSTLKIQRTQQEDSAVYLCASSLLQFNQPQHFGDGTRLSIL.

This clone came up once. This rearrangement joins TRBV29-1 to TRBJ1-1, with D perhaps matching TRBD1 (6 bases). The CDR3 spans 13 residues. V lost 4 bases and J 9 bases, leaving 18 bases between the germline ends. Germline lookup yields CDR1 SQVTM and CDR2 ANQGSEA. CDR3 in amino acids: CSVVRGGPSKAFF. The CDR3 bases are TGCAGCGTTGTCAGGGGCGGCCCCTCTAAAGCTTTCTTT.

The chain carries TRBV29-1 and TRBJ2-5; TRBD1 matches at 7 bases. Germline V CDR1 and CDR2: SQVTM, ANQGSEA. V shed 7 bases, J shed 0 bases, and the junction held 8 bases outside the gene matches. This CDR3 is 14 amino acids long. The CDR3 sequence: CSGEPGQDQETQYF. CDR3 DNA sequence: TGCAGCGGAGAACCCGGACAGGACCAAGAGACCCAGTACTTC.

The chain links TRBV4-3 to TRBJ2-3, with 10 nucleotides matching TRBD2. Trimming removed 4 bases from V and 5 bases from J; junction bases left unmatched: 18. This CDR3 spans 19 amino acids. The germline gives CDR1 LGHNA, CDR2 YSLEER. CDR3 amino acids: CASSPRRLAGGGVIDTQYF. CDR3 coding DNA: TGCGCCAGCAGCCCAAGACGATTAGCGGGAGGAGGGGTTATAGATACGCAGTATTTT.

The rearrangement links TRBV19 to TRBJ1-6; D might be TRBD1 (6 bases). V lost 5 bases and J lost 7, with 9 bases in between. Germline loops: CDR1 LNHDA, CDR2 SQIVND (reference sequence). There are 13 residues in the CDR3. The CDR3 spells CASSGQLNSPLHF. CDR3 DNA: TGTGCCAGTAGTGGACAGCTGAATTCACCCCTCCACTTT.

This clone was seen only once. The chain recombines TRBV2 with TRBJ1-4; D call uncertain. With 1 base removed from V and 7 bases from J, the gap between germline ends came to 10 bases. Germline CDR1 is SNHLY and CDR2 is FYNNEI. This CDR3 has 14 residues. CDR3 nucleotides: TGTGCCAGCAGTGAAGGCGGAGGGTTTGAAAAACTGTTTTTT. Translation gives CASSEGGGFEKLFF.

This rearrangement joins TRBV4-3 to TRBJ1-4, with 7 bases lining up with TRBD1. Trimming at V came to 4 bases and at J to 5 bases, leaving 1 base not matched to a gene. This CDR3 contains 13 residues. Per germline, CDR1 LGHNA and CDR2 YSLEER. The CDR3 region has the DNA TGCGCCAGCAGCCGGGGACAGAATGAAAAACTGTTTTTT. It codes for CASSRGQNEKLFF.

This sequence joins TRBV25-1 and TRBJ1-6; the D gene is possibly TRBD1 (6 bases). V lost 8 bases and J lost 3, with 20 bases in between. Germline V gene lookup returns CDR1 MGHDK and CDR2 SYGVNS. This CDR3 is built from 17 residues. Here the CDR3 reads CASRGQTPFLYNSPLHF. Here the CDR3 DNA reads TGTGCCAGCCGAGGACAGACTCCCTTCCTCTATAATTCACCCCTCCACTTT.

The chain carries TRBV6-6 and TRBJ1-1; TRBD1 matches at 9 bases. Germline-derived CDR1 and CDR2 are MNHNY and SVGAGI (reference sequence). The CDR3 length is 15 residues. With V trimmed by 8 bases and J by 6 bases, 13 bases remained unmatched. The CDR3 coding sequence is TGTGCCAGCCTACAGGGGGCTGGGGGTTACGCTGAAGCTTTCTTT. It is translated as CASLQGAGGYAEAFF.

The chain links TRBV5-5 to TRBJ1-5; D remains ambiguous. CDR1 and CDR2 from the germline V gene are SGHKS and YYEKEE (reference sequence). V was pared by 1 base and J by 1 base, with 12 bases between. The CDR3 is made up of 16 amino acids. The CDR3 DNA follows: TGTGCCAGCAGCTTGCAGGTGGTCCGGAGCAATCAGCCCCAGCATTTT. It codes for CASSLQVVRSNQPQHF.

The chain couples TRBV7-9 to TRBJ1-1; a possible D gene is TRBD1 (5 bases). The CDR3 totals 18 residues. V was shortened by 5 bases and J by 2 bases, with 24 bases between the two germline ends. Germline lookup yields CDR1 SEHNR and CDR2 FQNEAQ (reference sequence). The CDR3 DNA reads TGTGCCAGCAGCCGGCGGGACTCCTACAAAGGGCAAAACACTGAAGCTTTCTTT. It encodes CASSRRDSYKGQNTEAFF.

The chain uses TRBV5-4 and TRBJ2-5, with 9 bases lining up with TRBD1. CDR1 and CDR2 from the germline V gene are SGHNT and YYREEE (reference sequence). J gave up 4 bases and V 1 base, and 5 bases lay outside the gene matches. The CDR3 is made up of 15 amino acids. CDR3 bases: TGTGCCAGCAGCTTGCCACAGGGGGCCCTAGAGACCCAGTACTTC. Protein sequence: CASSLPQGALETQYF.

The gene calls are TRBV5-6 and TRBJ2-5, with 9 bases lining up with TRBD1. Trimming took 0 bases from V and 2 from J; bases not matched to a gene: 2. CDR1 SGHDT and CDR2 YYEEEE come from the germline V gene. The CDR3 has 15 residues. The CDR3 nucleotides read TGTGCCAGCAGCTTGGACAGGGGGCTTCAAGAGACCCAGTACTTC. Protein sequence: CASSLDRGLQETQYF.

The V gene is TRBV28, the J gene TRBJ2-1; 8 positions match TRBD2. The V gene end was trimmed by 4 bases and the J gene end by 6 bases; junction bases not matched to a gene: 5. The CDR3 has 14 residues. Germline V gene sequence: CDR1 MDHEN, CDR2 SYDVKM. CDR3 nucleotide sequence: TGTGCCAGCAGTTCGGGAGGGTCCGTCAATGAGCAGTTCTTC. Its translation is CASSSGGSVNEQFF. Full variable domain (rest looked up from reference TRBV28 and TRBJ2-1): DVKVTQSSRYLVKRTGEKVFLECVQDMDHENMFWYRQDPGLGLRLIYFSYDVKMKEKGDIPEGYSVSREKKERFSLILESASTNQTSMYLCASSSGGSVNEQFFGPGTRLTVL.

V is TRBV6-6 and J is TRBJ1-6; TRBD1 agrees at 7 bases. The germline V gene encodes CDR1 MNHNY and CDR2 SVGAGI (reference sequence). Trimming at V came to 6 bases and at J to 7 bases, leaving 3 bases not matched to a gene. The CDR3 runs 13 residues. CDR3 nucleotide sequence: TGTGCCAGCAGACAGGGGCAAAATTCACCCCTCCACTTT. It specifies CASRQGQNSPLHF.